These T cell receptor beta chains were read from a single sample in a study of T cell responses to AZD1222 COVID-19 vaccine. This table comes from immunoSEQ multiplex PCR, and its TCRdb copy is limited to in-frame clones, with some not included. Of 100,000 to 150,000 clones detected, roughly nine tenths appear once; the ten largest clones hold over 2.5%. Source: peripheral blood, taken on day 0 of AZD1222 vaccination. All receptors derive from an adult in good health. Each CDR3 is given with its conserved first and last residue. A D gene is named only where the DNA matches it firmly. Only part of the rows carry a size: once, few, many, or a class if the clone is expanded.

abundance: -; d_gene: -; j_gene: TRBJ1-1; v_gene: TRBV12-5; CDR3nt: TGTGCTAGTGGTTTGGTACTGTCCCTGAACACTGAAGCTTTCTTT; CDR3aa: CASGLVLSLNTEAFF
abundance: -; d_gene: TRBD1; j_gene: TRBJ1-1; v_gene: TRBV11-2; CDR3nt: TGTGCCAGCAGCCCCCGACAGGGCACTGAAGCTTTCTTT; CDR3aa: CASSPRQGTEAFF
abundance: -; d_gene: -; j_gene: TRBJ2-7; v_gene: TRBV13; CDR3nt: TGTGCCAGCAGCCTTAACCAGGCCTACGAGCAGTACTTC; CDR3aa: CASSLNQAYEQYF
abundance: -; d_gene: -; j_gene: TRBJ2-1; v_gene: TRBV7-2; CDR3nt: TGTGCCAGCAGCTTAGCGCAGGGCAATGAGCAGTTCTTC; CDR3aa: CASSLAQGNEQFF
abundance: -; d_gene: -; j_gene: TRBJ1-6; v_gene: TRBV27; CDR3nt: TGTGCCAGCAGTTTTCCTAATTCACCCCTCCACTTT; CDR3aa: CASSFPNSPLHF
abundance: -; d_gene: -; j_gene: TRBJ1-3; v_gene: TRBV5-1; CDR3nt: TGCGCCAGCAGCTTAGGGGCCTCAAACACCATATATTTT; CDR3aa: CASSLGASNTIYF
abundance: -; d_gene: -; j_gene: TRBJ2-7; v_gene: TRBV27; CDR3nt: TGTGCCAGCAGTTCCTCCAGAATCCACGAGCAGTACTTC; CDR3aa: CASSSSRIHEQYF
abundance: -; d_gene: -; j_gene: TRBJ1-5; v_gene: TRBV19; CDR3nt: TGTGCCAGTAGTACCAACAGGGTTACGCAGCCCCAGCATTTT; CDR3aa: CASSTNRVTQPQHF
abundance: -; d_gene: TRBD2; j_gene: TRBJ2-3; v_gene: TRBV24-1; CDR3nt: TGTGCCACCAGTGATGCCCTCGTGGCGGGAGGGCTGGGTACGCAGTATTTT; CDR3aa: CATSDALVAGGLGTQYF
abundance: -; d_gene: -; j_gene: TRBJ2-7; v_gene: TRBV5-1; CDR3nt: TGCGCCAGCAGCTTGGACAGGTACTACGAGCAGTACTTC; CDR3aa: CASSLDRYYEQYF
abundance: -; d_gene: TRBD2; j_gene: TRBJ2-5; v_gene: TRBV3-1/TRBV3-2; CDR3nt: TGTGCCAGCAGCCAAAACGGGGGGGAGACCCAGTACTTC; CDR3aa: CASSQNGGETQYF
abundance: -; d_gene: TRBD2; j_gene: TRBJ2-2; v_gene: TRBV30; CDR3nt: TGTGCCTGGAAGGCTAGCGGGAACACCGGGGAGCTGTTTTTT; CDR3aa: CAWKASGNTGELFF
abundance: -; d_gene: -; j_gene: TRBJ2-3; v_gene: TRBV7-9; CDR3nt: TGTGCCAGCAGCTTAGCGAGCACAGATACGCAGTATTTT; CDR3aa: CASSLASTDTQYF
abundance: -; d_gene: TRBD2; j_gene: TRBJ2-1; v_gene: TRBV7-2; CDR3nt: TGTGCCAGCAGTCGAATGCTAGCGGACAATGAGCAGTTCTTC; CDR3aa: CASSRMLADNEQFF
abundance: -; d_gene: TRBD1; j_gene: TRBJ2-2; v_gene: TRBV27; CDR3nt: TGTGCCAGCTCCGGCCCGGGACAGGCGAACACCGGGGAGCTGTTTTTT; CDR3aa: CASSGPGQANTGELFF
abundance: -; d_gene: TRBD1; j_gene: TRBJ1-5; v_gene: TRBV6-5; CDR3nt: TGTGCCAGCAGATCCCAGGGGGGGAATCAGCCCCAGCATTTT; CDR3aa: CASRSQGGNQPQHF
abundance: -; d_gene: -; j_gene: TRBJ1-1; v_gene: TRBV11-2; CDR3nt: TGTGCCAGCAGCTTAGTAGGGGCGGGCACTGAAGCTTTCTTT; CDR3aa: CASSLVGAGTEAFF
abundance: once; d_gene: -; j_gene: TRBJ2-5; v_gene: TRBV6-1; CDR3nt: TGTGCCAGCAGTGAAGTAGGGGGGCTCCAAGAGACCCAGTACTTC; CDR3aa: CASSEVGGLQETQYF
abundance: -; d_gene: TRBD2; j_gene: TRBJ2-2; v_gene: TRBV24-1; CDR3nt: TGTGCCACCAGTGATTTGCCCCGGGGGGGGGTCGAGGACACCGGGGAGCTGTTTTTT; CDR3aa: CATSDLPRGGVEDTGELFF
abundance: -; d_gene: TRBD2; j_gene: TRBJ2-4; v_gene: TRBV12-5; CDR3nt: TGTGCTAGTGGTATGACTAGCGAACTAGCCAAAAACATTCAGTACTTC; CDR3aa: CASGMTSELAKNIQYF
abundance: -; d_gene: TRBD1; j_gene: TRBJ1-4; v_gene: TRBV4-2; CDR3nt: TGTGCCAGCAGCCCGACAGGGGCTAATGAAAAACTGTTTTTT; CDR3aa: CASSPTGANEKLFF
abundance: -; d_gene: -; j_gene: TRBJ2-7; v_gene: TRBV4-2; CDR3nt: TGTGCCAGCAGCCAAGGACCAACGCCCTACGAGCAGTACTTC; CDR3aa: CASSQGPTPYEQYF
abundance: once; d_gene: TRBD1; j_gene: TRBJ1-4; v_gene: TRBV4-1; CDR3nt: TGCGCCAGCAGCCAAGAACGGGCCAGGGGGCTGAATGAAAAACTGTTTTTT; CDR3aa: CASSQERARGLNEKLFF
abundance: -; d_gene: -; j_gene: TRBJ1-2; v_gene: TRBV10-1; CDR3nt: TGCGCCAGCAGTGATCATACCAAGGGGGTCTGGGGCTATGGCTACACCTTC; CDR3aa: CASSDHTKGVWGYGYTF
abundance: once; d_gene: TRBD1; j_gene: TRBJ2-3; v_gene: TRBV29-1; CDR3nt: TGCAGCGTTGAACCCGAGGAACCCTACAGGGGGGAAGATACGCAGTATTTT; CDR3aa: CSVEPEEPYRGEDTQYF
abundance: -; d_gene: -; j_gene: TRBJ1-2; v_gene: TRBV19; CDR3nt: TGTGCCAGTACCCCGACAACTTCCTATGGCTACACCTTC; CDR3aa: CASTPTTSYGYTF
abundance: few; d_gene: -; j_gene: TRBJ1-2; v_gene: TRBV2; CDR3nt: TGTGCCAGCAGTGAACCTGGGGGGGGCTACACCTTC; CDR3aa: CASSEPGGGYTF
abundance: -; d_gene: -; j_gene: TRBJ1-3; v_gene: TRBV9; CDR3nt: TGTGCCAGCAGCCCCCCGGGCGCCATCTCTGGAAACACCATATATTTT; CDR3aa: CASSPPGAISGNTIYF
abundance: -; d_gene: -; j_gene: TRBJ1-4; v_gene: TRBV27; CDR3nt: TGTGCCAGCAGTCCACAGGGAAGAGAAAAACTGTTTTTT; CDR3aa: CASSPQGREKLFF
abundance: -; d_gene: -; j_gene: TRBJ2-7; v_gene: TRBV5-1; CDR3nt: TGCGCCAGCAGCTTGGATAGGGGGACCTCTCACCTGCGCGGCTACGAGCAGTACTTC; CDR3aa: CASSLDRGTSHLRGYEQYF
abundance: -; d_gene: TRBD2; j_gene: TRBJ2-1; v_gene: TRBV19; CDR3nt: TGTGCCAGTACCCTAGCGGTACGATCCTACAATGAGCAGTTCTTC; CDR3aa: CASTLAVRSYNEQFF
abundance: -; d_gene: -; j_gene: TRBJ1-3; v_gene: TRBV5-6; CDR3nt: TGTGCCAGCAGCTTGGCCAGGGGCAGACAGGGAAACACCATATATTTT; CDR3aa: CASSLARGRQGNTIYF
abundance: once; d_gene: TRBD2; j_gene: TRBJ2-3; v_gene: TRBV30; CDR3nt: TGTGCCTGGAGTGTGGGGCTAGCGGGGGTCGGTACGCAGTATTTT; CDR3aa: CAWSVGLAGVGTQYF
abundance: -; d_gene: TRBD2; j_gene: TRBJ2-1; v_gene: TRBV5-5; CDR3nt: TGTGCCAGCAGCTTGTCCACACTAGCGGGAGAGGATGAGCAGTTCTTC; CDR3aa: CASSLSTLAGEDEQFF
abundance: -; d_gene: -; j_gene: TRBJ1-3; v_gene: TRBV4-3; CDR3nt: TGCGCCAGCAGCCCCCATCTCCTACCTGGAAACACCATATATTTT; CDR3aa: CASSPHLLPGNTIYF
abundance: -; d_gene: -; j_gene: TRBJ1-5; v_gene: TRBV2; CDR3nt: TGTGCCAGCAGTGAAGAGGGGAGAGGGCAGCCCCAGCATTTT; CDR3aa: CASSEEGRGQPQHF
abundance: -; d_gene: -; j_gene: TRBJ1-1; v_gene: TRBV25-1; CDR3nt: TGTGCCAGCAGTGAATCCGGGAACACTGAAGCTTTCTTT; CDR3aa: CASSESGNTEAFF
abundance: -; d_gene: -; j_gene: TRBJ2-3; v_gene: TRBV19; CDR3nt: TGTGCCAGTAGTGAACTCCCACTAGCCCTTAGCACAGATACGCAGTATTTT; CDR3aa: CASSELPLALSTDTQYF
abundance: once; d_gene: -; j_gene: TRBJ1-5; v_gene: TRBV10-3; CDR3nt: TGTGCCATCAGTGTGTCAGAAAATCAGCCCCAGCATTTT; CDR3aa: CAISVSENQPQHF